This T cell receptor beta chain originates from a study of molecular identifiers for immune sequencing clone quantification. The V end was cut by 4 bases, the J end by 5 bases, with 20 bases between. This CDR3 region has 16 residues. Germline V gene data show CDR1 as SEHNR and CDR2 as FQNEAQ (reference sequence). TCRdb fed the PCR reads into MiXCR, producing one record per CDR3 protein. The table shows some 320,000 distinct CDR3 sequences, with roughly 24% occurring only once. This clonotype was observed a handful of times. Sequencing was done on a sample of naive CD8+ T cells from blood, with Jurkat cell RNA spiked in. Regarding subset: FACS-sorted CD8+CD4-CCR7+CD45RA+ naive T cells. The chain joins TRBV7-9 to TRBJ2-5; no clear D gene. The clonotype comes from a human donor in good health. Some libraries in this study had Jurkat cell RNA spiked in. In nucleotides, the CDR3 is TGTGCCAGCAGCTCGACGGTCCGGGCCATCCTGGAGACCCAGTACTTC. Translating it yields CASSSTVRAILETQYF.